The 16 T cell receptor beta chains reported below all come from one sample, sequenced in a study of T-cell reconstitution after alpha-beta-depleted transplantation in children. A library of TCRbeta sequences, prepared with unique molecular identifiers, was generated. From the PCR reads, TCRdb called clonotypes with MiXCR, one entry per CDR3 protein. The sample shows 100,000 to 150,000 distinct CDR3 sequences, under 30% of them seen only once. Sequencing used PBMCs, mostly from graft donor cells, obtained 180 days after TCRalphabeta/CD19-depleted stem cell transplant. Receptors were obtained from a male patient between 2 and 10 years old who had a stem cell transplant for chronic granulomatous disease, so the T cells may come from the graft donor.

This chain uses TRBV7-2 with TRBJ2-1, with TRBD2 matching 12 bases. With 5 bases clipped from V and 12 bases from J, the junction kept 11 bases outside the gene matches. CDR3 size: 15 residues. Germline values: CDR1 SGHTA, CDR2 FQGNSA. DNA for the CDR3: TGTGCCAGCAGCCCAGGACTAGCGGGGACCCTCGGGCAGTTCTTC. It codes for CASSPGLAGTLGQFF.

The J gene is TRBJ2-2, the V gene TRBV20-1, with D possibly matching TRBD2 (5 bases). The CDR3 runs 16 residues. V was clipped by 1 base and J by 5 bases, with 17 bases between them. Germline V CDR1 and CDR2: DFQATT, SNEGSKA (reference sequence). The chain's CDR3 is CSARGTLRARTGELFF. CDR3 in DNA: TGCAGTGCTAGAGGTACCTTGCGGGCACGTACCGGGGAGCTGTTTTTT.

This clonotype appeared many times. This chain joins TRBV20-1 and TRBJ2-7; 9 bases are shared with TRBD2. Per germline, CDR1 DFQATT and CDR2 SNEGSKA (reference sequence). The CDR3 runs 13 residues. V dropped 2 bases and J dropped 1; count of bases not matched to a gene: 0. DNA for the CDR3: TGCAGTGCTAGACTAGCGGGGTCCTACGAGCAGTACTTC. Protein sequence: CSARLAGSYEQYF.

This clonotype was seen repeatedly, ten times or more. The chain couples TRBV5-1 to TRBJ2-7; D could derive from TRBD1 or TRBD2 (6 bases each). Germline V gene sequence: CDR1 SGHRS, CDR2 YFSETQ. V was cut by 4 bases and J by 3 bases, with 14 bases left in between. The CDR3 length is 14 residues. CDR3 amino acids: CASSTGTGNYEQYF. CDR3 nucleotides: TGCGCCAGCAGCACAGGGACTGGGAACTACGAGCAGTACTTC.

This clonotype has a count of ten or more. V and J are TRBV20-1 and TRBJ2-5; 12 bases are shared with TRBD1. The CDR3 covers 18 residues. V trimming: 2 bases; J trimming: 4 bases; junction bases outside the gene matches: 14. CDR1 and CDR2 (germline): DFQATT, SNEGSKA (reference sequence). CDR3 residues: CSARSLRDRGLLRETQYF. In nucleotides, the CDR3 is TGCAGTGCTAGAAGTCTCCGGGACAGGGGGCTTTTACGAGAGACCCAGTACTTC.

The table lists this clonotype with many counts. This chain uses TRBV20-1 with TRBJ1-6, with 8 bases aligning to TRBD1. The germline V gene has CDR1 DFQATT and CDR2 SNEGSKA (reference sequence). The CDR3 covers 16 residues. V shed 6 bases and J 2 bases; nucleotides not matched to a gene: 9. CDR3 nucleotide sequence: TGCAGTGCGTGGGACAGGACTTTCCCCTATAATTCACCCCTCCACTTT. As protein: CSAWDRTFPYNSPLHF.

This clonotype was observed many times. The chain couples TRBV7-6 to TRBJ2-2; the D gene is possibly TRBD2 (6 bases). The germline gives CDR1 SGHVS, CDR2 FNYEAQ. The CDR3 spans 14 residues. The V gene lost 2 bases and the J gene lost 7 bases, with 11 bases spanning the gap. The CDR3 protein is CASSLSREIGELFF. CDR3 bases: TGTGCCAGCAGCTTATCCCGGGAGATCGGGGAGCTGTTTTTT.

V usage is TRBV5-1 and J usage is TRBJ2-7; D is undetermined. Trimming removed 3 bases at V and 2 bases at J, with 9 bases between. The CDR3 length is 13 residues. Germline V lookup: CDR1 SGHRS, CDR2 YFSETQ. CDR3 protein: CASSYGSTYEQYF. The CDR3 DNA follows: TGCGCCAGCAGCTATGGGTCGACCTACGAGCAGTACTTC.

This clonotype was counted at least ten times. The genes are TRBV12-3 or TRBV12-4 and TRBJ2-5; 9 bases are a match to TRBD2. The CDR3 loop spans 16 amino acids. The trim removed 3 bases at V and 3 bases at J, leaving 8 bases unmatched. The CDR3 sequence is CASSFSQSGGKETQYF. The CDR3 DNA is TGTGCCAGCAGTTTCAGTCAAAGCGGGGGGAAAGAGACCCAGTACTTC.

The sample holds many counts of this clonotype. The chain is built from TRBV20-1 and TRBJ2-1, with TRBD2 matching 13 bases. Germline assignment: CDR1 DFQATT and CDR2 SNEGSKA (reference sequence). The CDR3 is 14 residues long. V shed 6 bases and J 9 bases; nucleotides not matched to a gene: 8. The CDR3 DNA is TGCAGTGCCATACTAGCGGGAGGGCCCGGTGAGCAGTTCTTC. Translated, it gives CSAILAGGPGEQFF.

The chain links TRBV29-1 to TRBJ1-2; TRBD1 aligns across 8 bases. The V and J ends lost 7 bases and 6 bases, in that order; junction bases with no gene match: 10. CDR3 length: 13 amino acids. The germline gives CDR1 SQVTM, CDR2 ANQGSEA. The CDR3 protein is CSAGQGAFDGYTF. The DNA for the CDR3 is TGCAGCGCCGGACAGGGCGCTTTTGATGGCTACACCTTC. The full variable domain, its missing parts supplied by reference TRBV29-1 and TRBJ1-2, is SAVISQKPSRDICQRGTSLTIQCQVDSQVTMMFWYRQQPGQSLTLIATANQGSEATYESGFVIDKFPISRPNLTFSTLTVSNMSPEDSSIYLCSAGQGAFDGYTFGSGTRLTVV.

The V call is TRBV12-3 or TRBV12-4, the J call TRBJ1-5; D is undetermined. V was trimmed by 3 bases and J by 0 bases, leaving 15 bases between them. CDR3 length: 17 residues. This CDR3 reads CASSFFSVAYSNQPQHF. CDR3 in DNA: TGTGCCAGCAGTTTTTTCTCAGTAGCATATAGCAATCAGCCCCAGCATTTT.

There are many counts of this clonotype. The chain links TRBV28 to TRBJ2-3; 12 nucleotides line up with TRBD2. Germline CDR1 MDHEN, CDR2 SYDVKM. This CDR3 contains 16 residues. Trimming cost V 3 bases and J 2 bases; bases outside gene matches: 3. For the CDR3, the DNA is TGTGCCAGCAGTTTGGCTAGCGGGAGGGCCACAGATACGCAGTATTTT. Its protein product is CASSLASGRATDTQYF.

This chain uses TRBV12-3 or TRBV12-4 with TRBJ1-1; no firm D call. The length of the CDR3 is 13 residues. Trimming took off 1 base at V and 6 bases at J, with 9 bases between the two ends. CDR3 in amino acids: CASSLVVMAEAFF. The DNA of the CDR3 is TGTGCCAGCAGTTTAGTGGTGATGGCTGAAGCTTTCTTT.

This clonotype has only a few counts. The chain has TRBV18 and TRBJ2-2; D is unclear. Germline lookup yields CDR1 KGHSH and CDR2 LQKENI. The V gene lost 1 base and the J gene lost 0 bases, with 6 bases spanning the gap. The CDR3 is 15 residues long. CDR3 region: CASSPLATNTGELFF. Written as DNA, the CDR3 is TGTGCCAGCTCACCACTGGCTACGAACACCGGGGAGCTGTTTTTT.

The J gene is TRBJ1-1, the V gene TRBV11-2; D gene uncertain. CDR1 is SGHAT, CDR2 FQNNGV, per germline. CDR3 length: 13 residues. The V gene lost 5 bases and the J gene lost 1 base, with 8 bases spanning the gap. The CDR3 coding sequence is TGTGCCAGCAGCACAAAGAGGAACACTGAAGCTTTCTTT. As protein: CASSTKRNTEAFF.